The rows below give T cell receptor beta chains drawn from one sample of a study of blood T cell repertoires in COVID-19. Clones were sequenced by immunoSEQ multiplex PCR, and TCRdb holds only the in-frame ones, with some missing. The sample carries more than 75,000 clones, over 85% recorded once. Sequencing was carried out using peripheral blood. Receptor source: a man aged 50-59 years with acute or convalescent COVID-19. Both conserved end residues are part of each CDR3. Fields, in order: J gene, V gene, D gene, CDR3 protein. The D gene is left open where the match is weak.

TRBJ1-1,TRBV28,-,CASSYDTITEAFF
TRBJ2-7,TRBV18,TRBD2,CASSPSGLDSYEQYF
TRBJ1-1,TRBV5-4,-,CASSLNRGGDTEAFF
TRBJ2-3,TRBV28,TRBD1,CASSPGTGNTDTQYF
TRBJ1-4,TRBV4-2,-,CASSQVHRDNEKLFF
TRBJ2-7,TRBV10-2,TRBD2,CASSRGGRAEQYF
TRBJ1-2,TRBV19,-,CASSIGDGYTF
TRBJ1-3,TRBV29-1,-,CSVALQGSGNTIYF
TRBJ2-2,TRBV5-5,-,CASSPPVNPNTGELFF
TRBJ2-5,TRBV5-5,-,CASSLAKGGGQETQYF
TRBJ1-2,TRBV19,TRBD1,CASSMGQGLIYGYTF
TRBJ2-1,TRBV6-1,TRBD1,CASSDDVTGRQFF
TRBJ2-5,TRBV3-1/TRBV3-2,TRBD2,CASTQAGLAGSQETQYF
TRBJ1-4,TRBV4-1,TRBD1,CASSQLGTGDEKLFF
TRBJ1-1,TRBV4-1,-,CASSPTANTEAFF
TRBJ1-3,TRBV30,-,CAWSTYQGFSGNTIYF
TRBJ2-3,TRBV9,-,CASSAGTTEADTQYF
TRBJ1-1,TRBV27,TRBD1,CASSRDRGLAEAFF
TRBJ1-5,TRBV28,-,CASSLMAETNQPQHF
TRBJ2-2,TRBV5-4,TRBD2,CASRSGLNTGELFF
TRBJ2-3,TRBV9,TRBD2,CASSVTSGLTDTQYF
TRBJ1-2,TRBV28,TRBD1,CASSLGGQGAYGYTF
TRBJ2-7,TRBV12-5,TRBD1,CASAPPGTGIYEQYF
TRBJ1-6,TRBV5-1,TRBD1,CASSAGTASSYNSPLHF
TRBJ1-1,TRBV12-5,-,CASGFGRDTEAFF
TRBJ1-2,TRBV12-3/TRBV12-4,TRBD1,CASRQGGGGYTF
TRBJ2-1,TRBV4-3,TRBD1,CASSQDESGGVYNEQFF
TRBJ1-5,TRBV24-1,-,CATSTEYSNQPQHF
TRBJ1-4,TRBV7-9,-,CASSALVVRNEKLFF
TRBJ2-1,TRBV4-3,TRBD2,CASSQSTSGGEYNEQFF
TRBJ2-2,TRBV4-1,TRBD2,CASSQVVAGGPVNTGELFF
TRBJ2-5,TRBV5-1,TRBD2,CASSVRTSGGLYQETQYF
TRBJ2-5,TRBV12-2,-,CASRSTAETQYF
TRBJ1-5,TRBV19,-,CASAGQAGQPQHF
TRBJ2-1,TRBV14,TRBD1,CASSQTVGQQQFF
TRBJ2-1,TRBV6-5,TRBD1,CASSYTTGYNEQFF
TRBJ1-2,TRBV5-4,TRBD1,CASSLAGQGAGYTF
TRBJ1-2,TRBV2,TRBD1,CASTRQGNLRGYTF
TRBJ1-1,TRBV6-6,TRBD1,CASSQRAGQGLGTEAFF
TRBJ2-5,TRBV27,-,CASSLSGRYQETQYF
TRBJ1-1,TRBV12-3/TRBV12-4,-,CASSQGLWTEAFF
TRBJ2-1,TRBV7-2,TRBD2,CASSYQPGTTNNEQFF
TRBJ2-5,TRBV13,-,CASSFRQGGETQYF
TRBJ1-5,TRBV28,-,CASSSGGQPQHF
TRBJ1-1,TRBV9,-,CASSVSERSKTEAFF
TRBJ1-1,TRBV4-1,-,CASSQEGRTSSEAFF
TRBJ1-1,TRBV11-2,-,CASSLVRSTEAFF
TRBJ2-7,TRBV9,-,CASSPSGTGWTYEQYF
TRBJ2-3,TRBV9,-,CASSVELGRTDTQYF
TRBJ2-7,TRBV5-4,TRBD2,CASSTGLAVAYEQYF
TRBJ1-2,TRBV4-1,-,CASSQEAGTKHGYTF
TRBJ1-5,TRBV19,-,CASSRKIPLGGGNQPQHF
TRBJ1-2,TRBV3-1/TRBV3-2,-,CASSPGLGNYGYTF
TRBJ2-3,TRBV7-9,TRBD2,CASSDIRGADTQYF
TRBJ2-2,TRBV24-1,TRBD1,CATSDTGAWELFF
TRBJ1-1,TRBV3-1/TRBV3-2,-,CASSQGGLGTEAFF
TRBJ1-4,TRBV25-1,-,CASSAGAWEKLFF
TRBJ2-1,TRBV7-9,TRBD1,CASSPKRDSRDRGHEQFF
TRBJ1-2,TRBV4-1,-,CASSYSLEGWGYTF